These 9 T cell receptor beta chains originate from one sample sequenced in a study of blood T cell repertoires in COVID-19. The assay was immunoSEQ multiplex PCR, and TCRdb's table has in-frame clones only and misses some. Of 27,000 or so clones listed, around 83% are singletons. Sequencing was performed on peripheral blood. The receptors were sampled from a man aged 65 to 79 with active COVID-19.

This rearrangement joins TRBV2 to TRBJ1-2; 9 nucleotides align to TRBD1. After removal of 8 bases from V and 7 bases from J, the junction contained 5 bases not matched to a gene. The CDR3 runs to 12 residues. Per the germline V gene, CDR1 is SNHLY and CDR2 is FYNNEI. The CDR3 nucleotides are TGTGCCAGCTCGGGACAGGGACTTGGCTACACCTTC. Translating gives CASSGQGLGYTF.

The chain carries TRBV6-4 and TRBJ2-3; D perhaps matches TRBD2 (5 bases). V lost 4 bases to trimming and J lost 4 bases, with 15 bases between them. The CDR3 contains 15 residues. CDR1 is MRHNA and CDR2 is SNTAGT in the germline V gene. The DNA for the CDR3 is TGTGCCAGCAGTGGGGGTGGTCTAGCCGCAGATACGCAGTATTTT. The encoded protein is CASSGGGLAADTQYF.

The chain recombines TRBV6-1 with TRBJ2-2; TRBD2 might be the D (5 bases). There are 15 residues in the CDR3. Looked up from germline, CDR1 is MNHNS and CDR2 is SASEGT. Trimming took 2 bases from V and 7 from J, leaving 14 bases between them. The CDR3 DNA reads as TGTGCCAGCAGTGAAAGACCCCGGGGTGTCGGGGAGCTGTTTTTT. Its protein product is CASSERPRGVGELFF.

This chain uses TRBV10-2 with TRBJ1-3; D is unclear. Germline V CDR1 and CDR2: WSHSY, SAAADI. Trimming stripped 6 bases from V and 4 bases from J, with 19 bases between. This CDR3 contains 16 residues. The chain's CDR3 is CASSDPGGRAGNTIYF. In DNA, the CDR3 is TGCGCCAGCAGCGATCCGGGCGGGAGGGCAGGAAACACCATATATTTT.

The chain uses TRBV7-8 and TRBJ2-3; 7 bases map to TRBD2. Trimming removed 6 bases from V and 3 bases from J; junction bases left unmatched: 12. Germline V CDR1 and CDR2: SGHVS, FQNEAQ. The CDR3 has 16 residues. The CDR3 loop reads CASRSSPGGGTDTQYF. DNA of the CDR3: TGTGCCAGCAGGAGTAGTCCGGGAGGAGGGACAGATACGCAGTATTTT.

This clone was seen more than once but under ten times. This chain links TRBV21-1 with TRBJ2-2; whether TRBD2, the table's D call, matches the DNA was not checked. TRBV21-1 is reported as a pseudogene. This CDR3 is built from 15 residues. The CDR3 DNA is TGTGCCAGCAGCCCTAGAGCGGCTTACACCGGGGAGCTGTTTTTT. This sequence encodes CASSPRAAYTGELFF.

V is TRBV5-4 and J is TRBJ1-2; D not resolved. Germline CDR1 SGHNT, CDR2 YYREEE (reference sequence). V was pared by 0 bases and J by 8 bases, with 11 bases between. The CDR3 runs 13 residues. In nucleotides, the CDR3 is TGTGCCAGCAGCTTGGATCGTACTGCCGGCTACACCTTC. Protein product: CASSLDRTAGYTF.

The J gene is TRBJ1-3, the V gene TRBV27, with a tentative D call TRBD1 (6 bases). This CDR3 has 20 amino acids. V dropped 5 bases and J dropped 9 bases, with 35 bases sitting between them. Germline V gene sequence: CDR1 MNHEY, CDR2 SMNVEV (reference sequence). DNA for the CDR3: TGTGCCAGCAGTGCCAGTATACAGGGTCTCAGGGGCTCTAATGAGGTCACCATATATTTT. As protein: CASSASIQGLRGSNEVTIYF.

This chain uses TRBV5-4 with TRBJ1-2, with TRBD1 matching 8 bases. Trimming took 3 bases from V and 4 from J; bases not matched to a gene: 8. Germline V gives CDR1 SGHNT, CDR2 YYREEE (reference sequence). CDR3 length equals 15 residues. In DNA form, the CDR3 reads TGTGCCAGCAGCTCCCCGACAGGGGATATCTATGGCTACACCTTC. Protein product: CASSSPTGDIYGYTF.